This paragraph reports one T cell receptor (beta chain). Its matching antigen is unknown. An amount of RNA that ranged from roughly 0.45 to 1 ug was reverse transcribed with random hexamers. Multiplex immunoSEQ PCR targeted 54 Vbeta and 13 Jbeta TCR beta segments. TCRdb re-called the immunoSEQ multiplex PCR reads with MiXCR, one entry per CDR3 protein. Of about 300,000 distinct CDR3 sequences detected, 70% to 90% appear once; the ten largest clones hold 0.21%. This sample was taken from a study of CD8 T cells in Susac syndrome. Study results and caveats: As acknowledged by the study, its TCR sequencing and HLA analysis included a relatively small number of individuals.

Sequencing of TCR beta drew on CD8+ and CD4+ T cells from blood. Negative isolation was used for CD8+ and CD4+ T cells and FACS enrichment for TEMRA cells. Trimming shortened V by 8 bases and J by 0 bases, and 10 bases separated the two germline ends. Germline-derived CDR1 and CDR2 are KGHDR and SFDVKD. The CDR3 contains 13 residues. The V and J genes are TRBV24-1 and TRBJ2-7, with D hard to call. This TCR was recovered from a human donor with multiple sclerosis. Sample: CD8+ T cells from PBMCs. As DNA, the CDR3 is TGTGCCACCACCCCTTTCGGCTCCTACGAGCAGTACTTC. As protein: CATTPFGSYEQYF.